The 30 T cell receptor beta chains below were found in one sample sequenced in a study of blood T cell repertoires in COVID-19. The protocol was immunoSEQ multiplex PCR, while the TCRdb copy is restricted to in-frame clones and leaves out a portion. The data hold some 280,000 clones, with roughly 90% observed a single time. Sequencing used peripheral blood. The receptor source for this set is a woman aged 60-75 years with acute or convalescent COVID-19.

V gene TRBV3-1 (or the pseudogene TRBV3-2) combines with J gene TRBJ2-2; no definite D call. The germline CDR1 and CDR2 sequences are LGHDT and YNNKEL (reference sequence). This CDR3 is 13 amino acids long. V was shortened by 5 bases and J by 0 bases, with 4 bases between the two germline ends. The CDR3, as DNA: TGTGCCAGCAGCTTTACGAACACCGGGGAGCTGTTTTTT. Residues: CASSFTNTGELFF.

The J gene is TRBJ1-1, the V gene TRBV6-5; D possibly corresponds to TRBD1 (6 bases). Trimming removed 0 bases at V and 8 bases at J, with 19 bases between. The germline CDR1 and CDR2 sequences are MNHEY and SVGAGI. This CDR3 is 16 amino acids long. As DNA, the CDR3 is TGTGCCAGCAGTTACTCGGGAGATGGGGGGGCATGGGAAGCTTTCTTT. Translated, it gives CASSYSGDGGAWEAFF.

The chain's CDR3 is CASGPTSKETQYF. The CDR3 coding sequence is TGTGCCAGCGGACCAACTAGCAAGGAGACCCAGTACTTC. V gene TRBV27 combines with J gene TRBJ2-5; maybe TRBD2 (6 bases). Per the germline V gene, CDR1 is MNHEY and CDR2 is SMNVEV (reference sequence). Deletions cut 8 bases from V and 5 bases from J, with 15 bases between. CDR3 length: 13 residues.

The chain has TRBV28 and TRBJ2-7, with 13 bases fitting TRBD2. Per the germline V gene, CDR1 is MDHEN and CDR2 is SYDVKM. Trimming at V came to 10 bases and at J to 9 bases, leaving 18 bases not matched to a gene. The CDR3 sequence is 16 residues long. This chain's CDR3 is CATQPPGTSGAYLQYF. CDR3 in DNA: TGTGCCACCCAGCCCCCCGGGACTAGCGGGGCTTACTTGCAGTACTTC. The full variable domain, completed using reference TRBV28 and TRBJ2-7, is DVKVTQSSRYLVKRTGEKVFLECVQDMDHENMFWYRQDPGLGLRLIYFSYDVKMKEKGDIPEGYSVSREKKERFSLILESASTNQTSMYLCATQPPGTSGAYLQYFGPGTRLTVT.

The chain has TRBV7-9 and TRBJ1-4; TRBD1 aligns across 8 bases. The germline V gene has CDR1 SEHNR and CDR2 FQNEAQ (reference sequence). Germline trimming cut 5 bases from V and 3 bases from J; bases unmatched to any gene: 8. The CDR3 is 16 residues long. CDR3 nucleotides: TGTGCCAGCAGCCGTGGACAGGGTGGCCCTAATGAAAAACTGTTTTTT. Protein product: CASSRGQGGPNEKLFF. Filled out from reference TRBV7-9 and TRBJ1-4, the complete variable domain reads DTGVSQNPRHKITKRGQNVTFRCDPISEHNRLYWYRQTLGQGPEFLTYFQNEAQLEKSRLLSDRFSAERPKGSFSTLEIQRTEQGDSAMYLCASSRGQGGPNEKLFFGSGTQLSVL.

The CDR3 is CASSQDQSGIGFF. CDR3 DNA sequence: TGTGCCAGCAGCCAAGATCAGTCAGGGATTGGGTTCTTC. This chain links TRBV3-1 (or the pseudogene TRBV3-2) with TRBJ2-1, with D perhaps TRBD1 (5 bases). The CDR3 length is 13 residues. Trimming took 0 bases from V and 15 from J, leaving 15 bases between them. Germline CDR1 and CDR2: LGHDT and YNNKEL (reference sequence).

The CDR3 spells CASSQAGELLNTEAFF. CDR3 nucleotide sequence: TGTGCCAGCAGCCAGGCGGGGGAACTATTGAACACTGAAGCTTTCTTT. V gene TRBV5-4 combines with J gene TRBJ1-1; tentatively, D is TRBD1 (5 bases). Germline V gene data show CDR1 as SGHNT and CDR2 as YYREEE (reference sequence). The V and J ends lost 4 bases and 0 bases respectively, with 16 bases between them. This CDR3 spans 16 amino acids.

V usage is TRBV28 and J usage is TRBJ2-3; 8 bases match TRBD2. V lost 5 bases, J lost 3 bases, and 10 bases stayed unmatched. The CDR3 contains 16 residues. Looked up from germline, CDR1 is MDHEN and CDR2 is SYDVKM. CDR3 region: CASSPPGSGMTDTQYF. For the CDR3, the DNA is TGTGCCAGCAGTCCCCCGGGTAGCGGGATGACAGATACGCAGTATTTT. The entire variable domain, with the rest obtained from reference TRBV28 and TRBJ2-3, is as follows: DVKVTQSSRYLVKRTGEKVFLECVQDMDHENMFWYRQDPGLGLRLIYFSYDVKMKEKGDIPEGYSVSREKKERFSLILESASTNQTSMYLCASSPPGSGMTDTQYFGPGTRLTVL.

The V gene is TRBV6-2 or TRBV6-3, the J gene TRBJ2-3, with a possible D match to TRBD2 (6 bases). The germline V gene encodes CDR1 MNHEY and CDR2 SVGEGT. CDR3 length equals 16 residues. The V and J ends lost 0 bases and 0 bases respectively, with 10 bases between them. CDR3 region: CASSYSSLASTDTQYF. As DNA, the CDR3 is TGTGCCAGCAGTTACTCGAGTCTAGCGAGCACAGATACGCAGTATTTT.

V gene TRBV5-1 combines with J gene TRBJ2-2, with TRBD2 identical over 14 bases. The junction had 4 bases not matched to a gene; V was cut back by 6 bases and J by 3 bases. CDR3 length: 16 residues. Germline V gene data show CDR1 as SGHRS and CDR2 as YFSETQ. The CDR3 bases are TGCGCCAGCACCACGGGACTAGCGGGAGACACCGGGGAGCTGTTTTTT. Amino acid sequence: CASTTGLAGDTGELFF.

The chain is built from TRBV5-4 and TRBJ2-1; 11 bases are shared with TRBD2. Trimming cost V 6 bases and J 4 bases; bases outside gene matches: 6. Germline V CDR1 and CDR2: SGHNT, YYREEE (reference sequence). CDR3 size: 15 residues. The CDR3, as DNA: TGTGCCAGCACCGGGGGACTAGCGGAGTACAATGAGCAGTTCTTC. It codes for CASTGGLAEYNEQFF.

This clone came up once. The rearrangement joins TRBV6-2 or TRBV6-3 to TRBJ1-5; 9 positions agree with TRBD1. CDR1 is MNHEY and CDR2 is SVGEGT in the germline V gene. V lost 2 bases and J lost 3; bases outside the gene matches: 14. This CDR3 has 19 amino acids. CDR3 coding DNA: TGTGCCAGCAGTTACCGACCGGGGACAGGGACTTTTGACAATCAGCCCCAGCATTTT. Amino acid sequence: CASSYRPGTGTFDNQPQHF.

This clone is a singleton in its sample. The rearrangement uses TRBV10-3 and TRBJ1-5; 8 nucleotides align to TRBD1. CDR3 size: 13 residues. V shed 6 bases, J shed 6 bases, and the junction held 4 bases outside the gene matches. Germline values: CDR1 ENHRY, CDR2 SYGVKD. The CDR3 protein is CAIRDRAGQPQHF. The DNA for the CDR3 is TGTGCCATCAGGGACAGGGCTGGTCAGCCCCAGCATTTT.

This rearrangement joins TRBV28 to TRBJ2-3; D remains ambiguous. Trimming removed 7 bases at V and 9 bases at J, with 14 bases between. The length of the CDR3 is 12 residues. CDR1 MDHEN and CDR2 SYDVKM come from the germline V gene. The CDR3 protein is CASKIGGGTQYF. The CDR3 nucleotides are TGTGCCAGCAAGATAGGCGGCGGAACGCAGTATTTT. Looking up the rest from reference TRBV28 and TRBJ2-3 gives the full variable domain: DVKVTQSSRYLVKRTGEKVFLECVQDMDHENMFWYRQDPGLGLRLIYFSYDVKMKEKGDIPEGYSVSREKKERFSLILESASTNQTSMYLCASKIGGGTQYFGPGTRLTVL.

The table lists this clone with a few counts. This chain uses TRBV3-1 (or the pseudogene TRBV3-2) with TRBJ1-2; TRBD1 aligns across 7 bases. Germline V gives CDR1 LGHDT, CDR2 YNNKEL (reference sequence). The CDR3 is 14 amino acids. J was trimmed by 4 bases and V by 4 bases; bases with no gene match: 6. CDR3 in amino acids: CASSPRGSLYGYTF. As DNA, the CDR3 is TGTGCCAGCAGCCCCAGGGGGTCCCTCTATGGCTACACCTTC.

The V and J genes are TRBV7-9 and TRBJ2-5; 13 bases align to TRBD2. Germline-derived CDR1 and CDR2 are SEHNR and FQNEAQ (reference sequence). CDR3 length: 17 residues. Trimming at V came to 5 bases and at J to 4 bases, leaving 10 bases not matched to a gene. CDR3 bases: TGTGCCAGCAGCCCCGGGACTAGCGGGAAGGGGCGAGAGACCCAGTACTTC. Translated, it gives CASSPGTSGKGRETQYF.

The chain links TRBV27 to TRBJ2-1; 7 bases are a match to TRBD1. This CDR3 is 12 amino acids long. V was pared by 2 bases and J by 12 bases, with 4 bases of the junction left unmatched. CDR1 and CDR2 (germline): MNHEY, SMNVEV (reference sequence). This CDR3 is CASSLGDRGQFF. The CDR3 DNA reads as TGTGCCAGCAGTTTAGGGGACAGAGGGCAGTTCTTC.

The rearrangement uses TRBV6-2 or TRBV6-3 and TRBJ1-5; TRBD1 matches 9 bases. Germline V gives CDR1 MNHEY, CDR2 SVGEGT. This CDR3 spans 15 amino acids. Trimming took 6 bases from V and 3 from J; bases not matched to a gene: 6. The CDR3 DNA follows: TGTGCCAGCAGCAAAGGACAGGGGTCCAATCAGCCCCAGCATTTT. Its protein is CASSKGQGSNQPQHF.

Concerning this clone: Germline is not matched at one junction end, which may reflect a read error. The chain is built from TRBV7-7 and TRBJ2-5; 10 bases are shared with TRBD2. This CDR3 has 16 residues. Germline CDR1 is SSHAT and CDR2 is FNYEAQ (reference sequence). The CDR3 DNA reads TGTGCTAGCAGCTCAGGGGTAGCGGGAGGTGCAGAGACCCAGTACTTC. Protein: CASSSGVAGGAETQYF.

The genes are TRBV6-5 and TRBJ1-2; 7 nucleotides line up with TRBD1. Germline-derived CDR1 and CDR2 are MNHEY and SVGAGI. The CDR3 is 13 residues long. V was clipped by 4 bases and J by 5 bases; unmatched bases: 4. The CDR3 nucleotides read TGTGCCAGCAGTTCCGGGACAGATTATGGCTACACCTTC. The encoded protein is CASSSGTDYGYTF.

J is TRBJ1-5 and V is TRBV27; a weak D match, TRBD1 (5 bases). The CDR3 covers 13 residues. CDR1 and CDR2 (germline): MNHEY, SMNVEV (reference sequence). Trimming removed 6 bases from V and 4 bases from J, with 10 bases in between. As DNA, the CDR3 is TGTGCCAGCAGGGGGCGCGGAAATCAGCCCCAGCATTTT. Protein sequence: CASRGRGNQPQHF.

The V and J genes are TRBV7-9 and TRBJ2-2, with 10 bases matching TRBD2. CDR3 length: 19 residues. J lost 0 bases, V lost 1 base, and 8 bases had no gene match. Germline lookup yields CDR1 SEHNR and CDR2 FQNEAQ (reference sequence). The CDR3 coding sequence is TGTGCCAGCAGCTTAGGTTCTCTAGCGGGAGTGGCGAACACCGGGGAGCTGTTTTTT. It encodes CASSLGSLAGVANTGELFF.

The V and J genes are TRBV11-3 and TRBJ1-1; a possible D gene is TRBD1 (6 bases). The germline CDR1 and CDR2 sequences are SGHNT and YENEEA. V lost 1 base, J lost 1 base, and 7 bases lay in between. The CDR3 contains 14 residues. CDR3 sequence (DNA): TGTGCCAGCAGCTTAGGGGACACGAACACTGAAGCTTTCTTT. Translating it yields CASSLGDTNTEAFF.

The chain combines TRBV19 with TRBJ1-6, with D possibly matching TRBD1 (5 bases). Trimming pared 3 bases from V and 0 bases from J, leaving 12 bases between. CDR3 size: 17 residues. CDR1 LNHDA and CDR2 SQIVND come from the germline V gene (reference sequence). CDR3 bases: TGTGCCAGTAGTATTACGGGGGTCAGCTCCTATAATTCACCCCTCCACTTT. Translated: CASSITGVSSYNSPLHF. The full variable domain, rest sourced from reference TRBV19 and TRBJ1-6, is DGGITQSPKYLFRKEGQNVTLSCEQNLNHDAMYWYRQDPGQGLRLIYYSQIVNDFQKGDIAEGYSVSREKKESFPLTVTSAQKNPTAFYLCASSITGVSSYNSPLHFGNGTRLTVT.

This clone was found a few times. At one end the junction does not follow the germline gene, possibly because of a read error. The chain joins TRBV7-7 to TRBJ2-7; 11 bases are shared with TRBD2. Germline loops: CDR1 SSHAT, CDR2 FNYEAQ (reference sequence). The CDR3 extends over 13 amino acids. The CDR3 here is CASSAGTSGEQYF. The CDR3 DNA reads as TGTGCTAGCAGCGCAGGGACTAGCGGCGAGCAGTACTTC. Combining the CDR3 with reference TRBV7-7 and TRBJ2-7 gives the whole variable domain GAGVSQSPRYKVTKRGQDVTLRCDPISSHATLYWYQQALGQGPEFLTYFNYEAQPDKSGLPSDRFSAERPEGSISTLTIQRTEQRDSAMYRCASSAGTSGEQYFGPGTRLTVT.

The chain recombines TRBV11-3 with TRBJ1-1; 8 positions agree with TRBD1. Germline V gene lookup returns CDR1 SGHNT and CDR2 YENEEA. With 5 bases clipped from V and 4 bases from J, the junction kept 15 bases outside the gene matches. The CDR3 consists of 17 residues. CDR3 protein: CASSPPTGVVGSTEAFF. The CDR3 DNA reads TGTGCCAGCAGCCCGCCGACAGGGGTGGTAGGAAGCACTGAAGCTTTCTTT.

This chain uses TRBV18 with TRBJ2-4, with TRBD1 matching over 7 bases. CDR3 length equals 16 residues. Trimming removed 4 bases from V and 1 base from J; junction bases left unmatched: 7. CDR1 is KGHSH, CDR2 LQKENI, per germline. Written as DNA, the CDR3 is TGTGCCAGCTCACTCGAGGGGGCTTTGGCCAAAAACATTCAGTACTTC. Its translation is CASSLEGALAKNIQYF.

The chain recombines TRBV27 with TRBJ2-2; TRBD2 agrees at 10 bases. V lost 1 base and J lost 5; bases outside the gene matches: 4. The length of the CDR3 is 16 residues. Germline V gene sequence: CDR1 MNHEY, CDR2 SMNVEV (reference sequence). The CDR3 DNA sequence: TGTGCCAGCAGTTTATTAAAGCGGGGGGGGACCGGGGAGCTGTTTTTT. It specifies CASSLLKRGGTGELFF.

This chain links TRBV27 with TRBJ1-2, with 7 nucleotides matching TRBD1. The CDR3 loop spans 15 amino acids. Germline-derived CDR1 and CDR2 are MNHEY and SMNVEV (reference sequence). Trimming at V came to 0 bases and at J to 3 bases, leaving 4 bases not matched to a gene. The CDR3 region has the DNA TGTGCCAGCAGTTTATCAGGGACAGCATACTATGGCTACACCTTC. Amino acids: CASSLSGTAYYGYTF.

The chain links TRBV7-9 to TRBJ2-5, with D uncertain. The CDR3 loop spans 14 amino acids. Germline loops: CDR1 SEHNR, CDR2 FQNEAQ (reference sequence). The germline V and J ends were trimmed by 5 bases and 3 bases, with 13 bases remaining between them. CDR3: CASSPPRPEETQYF. CDR3 DNA sequence: TGTGCCAGCAGCCCTCCTAGGCCAGAAGAGACCCAGTACTTC.